Here is one TCR beta chain with its context. Its matching antigen is unknown. The data were obtained in a study of T cell responses to AZD1222 COVID-19 vaccine. Study information: Investigators merged groups given second doses at roughly 4 or roughly 12 weeks.

The study, taken as a whole, reports: The breadth and depth of Spike-specific TCRs increased once two AZD1222 doses had been given.

Sequencing used immunoSEQ multiplex PCR; TCRdb keeps in-frame clones, though not all of them. The data contain 95,000 to 150,000 clones, approximately 90% of them singletons. The junction had 5 bases not matched to a gene; V was cut back by 5 bases and J by 5 bases. The CDR3 is 16 amino acids. From germline, CDR1 is MDHEN and CDR2 SYDVKM. The V call is TRBV28, the J call TRBJ1-6; 11 nucleotides align to TRBD1. The specimen was peripheral blood, collected on day 0 of AZD1222 vaccination. The clonotype was recovered from an adult in good health. The CDR3: CASSPGQGGNNSPLHF. In DNA, the CDR3 is TGTGCCAGCAGTCCGGGACAGGGGGGGAATAATTCACCCCTCCACTTT.